This T cell receptor beta chain comes out of a study of blood T cell repertoires in COVID-19. Libraries were prepared by immunoSEQ multiplex PCR; TCRdb keeps only in-frame clonotypes and omits some of them. The table records 110,000 to 150,000 clones, around 78% of them present only once. Per germline, CDR1 MDHEN and CDR2 SYDVKM. CDR3 size: 13 residues. V dropped 3 bases and J dropped 10; count of bases not matched to a gene: 1. The table lists this clone with a count of one. Material for sequencing was peripheral blood. The rearrangement joins TRBV28 to TRBJ1-6, with 9 bases lining up with TRBD1. This TCR came from a woman aged 60-70 years with acute or convalescent COVID-19. CDR3 sequence (DNA): TGTGCCAGCAGTTTGGACAGGGGATCACCCCTCCACTTT. Residues: CASSLDRGSPLHF.